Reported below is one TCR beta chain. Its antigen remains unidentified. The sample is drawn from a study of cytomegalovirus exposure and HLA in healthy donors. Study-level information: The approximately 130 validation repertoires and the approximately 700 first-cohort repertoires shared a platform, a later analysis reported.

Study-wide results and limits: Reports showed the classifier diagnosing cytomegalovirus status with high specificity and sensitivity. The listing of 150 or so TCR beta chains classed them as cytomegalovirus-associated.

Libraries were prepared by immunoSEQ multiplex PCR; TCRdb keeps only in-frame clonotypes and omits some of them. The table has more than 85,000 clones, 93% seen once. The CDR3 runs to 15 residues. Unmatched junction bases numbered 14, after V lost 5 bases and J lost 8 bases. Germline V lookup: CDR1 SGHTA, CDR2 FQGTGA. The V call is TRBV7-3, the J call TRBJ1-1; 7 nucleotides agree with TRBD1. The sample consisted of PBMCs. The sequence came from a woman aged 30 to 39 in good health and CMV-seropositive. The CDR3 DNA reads TGTGCCAGCAGCGCCGTAGCGGGGACAGCACAAGAAGCTTTCTTT. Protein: CASSAVAGTAQEAFF.